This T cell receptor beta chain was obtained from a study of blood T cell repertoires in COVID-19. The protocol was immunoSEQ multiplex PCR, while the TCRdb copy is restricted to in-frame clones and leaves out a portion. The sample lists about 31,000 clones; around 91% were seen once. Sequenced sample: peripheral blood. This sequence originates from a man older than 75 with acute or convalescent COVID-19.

The CDR3 protein is CASSLTSSGHGELFF. The CDR3 DNA is TGTGCCAGCAGCTTAACGTCTAGCGGGCACGGGGAGCTGTTTTTT. V usage is TRBV7-3 and J usage is TRBJ2-2; 8 nucleotides align to TRBD2. The CDR3 loop spans 15 amino acids. Trimming removed 0 bases from V and 7 bases from J; junction bases left unmatched: 4. CDR1 and CDR2 from the germline V gene are SGHTA and FQGTGA.